The T cell receptor beta chain under discussion was sequenced for a study of T cells in Graves' hyperthyroidism and ophthalmopathy. Of note for this clonotype: As yet, its antigen is unknown.

General study points: Through a model of 13 V-J features, ophthalmopathy was separated from stable hyperthyroidism.

RNA transcripts yielded amplified TCR beta CDR3 regions. The HTBI set primed first-round TCR CDR3 RT-PCR. MiXCR was run by TCRdb on the multiplex PCR reads, yielding one entry per CDR3 protein. The table lists hundreds of thousands of distinct CDR3 sequences, 38% of them singletons. Graves' hyperthyroidism was deemed stable given no ophthalmopathy progression within 18 months. Exclusion followed for patients with uncontrolled infection, other autoimmune disease, pregnancy or lactation. This CDR3 has 16 residues. Germline V gives CDR1 DFQATT, CDR2 SNEGSKA (reference sequence). The ends were cut back, 0 bases at V and 5 bases at J, with 19 bases in the middle.

The sequenced sample was blood. The chain carries TRBV20-1 and TRBJ1-1, with a tentative D call TRBD1 (5 bases). This receptor was taken from a man between 18 and 35 years old with Graves' hyperthyroidism. CDR3 bases: TGCAGTGCTAGAGATCCCGCAGGGCATGTGGAAACTGAAGCTTTCTTT. Its translation: CSARDPAGHVETEAFF.